This passage covers 11 T cell receptor beta chains from one sample sequenced in a study of prognosis after radiotherapy for stage I lung cancer. Two-round multiplex PCR on genomic DNA was the method by which TCR beta CDR3 was amplified. Primers were specific to each TRBV and TRBJ gene in first-round PCR. Via MiXCR, TCRdb re-called the multiplex PCR reads, giving one row per CDR3 protein. This sample has fewer than 15,000 distinct CDR3 sequences, with about 50% found just once. The specimen comprised PBMCs, sampled before or after stereotactic body radiation therapy (not recorded which). Receptors originate from a donor of 50 years or more with non-small cell lung cancer.

This chain uses TRBV28 with TRBJ2-6; tentatively, D is TRBD1 (5 bases). The CDR3 loop spans 14 amino acids. Looked up from germline, CDR1 is MDHEN and CDR2 is SYDVKM. Trimming left V 5 bases short and J 0 bases short, with 5 bases between. CDR3 DNA: TGTGCCAGCAGTACAGGCTCTGGGGCCAACGTCCTGACTTTC. It yields the protein CASSTGSGANVLTF.

By proportion, this clonotype is medium-sized. The chain joins TRBV6-1 to TRBJ1-6; D not resolved. The CDR3 is 13 amino acids. CDR1 is MNHNS and CDR2 is SASEGT in the germline V gene. The V gene lost 4 bases and the J gene lost 6 bases, with 7 bases spanning the gap. Here the CDR3 DNA reads TGTGCCAGCAGTGTGCTGACTAATTCACCCCTCCACTTT. Its protein is CASSVLTNSPLHF.

This clonotype ranks as medium-sized (0.01 to 0.1%). This chain joins TRBV30 and TRBJ1-1; D may be TRBD1 (6 bases). Trimming took 3 bases from V and 4 from J, leaving 12 bases between them. Germline CDR1 and CDR2: GTSNPN and SVGIG (reference sequence). There are 13 residues in the CDR3. The CDR3 loop is CAWRGGLGTEAFF. DNA for the CDR3: TGTGCCTGGAGAGGGGGGCTCGGCACTGAAGCTTTCTTT.

This clonotype has a count of ten or more. The CDR3 loop is CASGVWTGRPETQYF. CDR3 nucleotides: TGTGCCAGCGGGGTTTGGACAGGGCGTCCGGAGACCCAGTACTTC. The chain is built from TRBV6-2 or TRBV6-3 and TRBJ2-5; 8 nucleotides line up with TRBD1. CDR1 MNHEY and CDR2 SVGEGT come from the germline V gene. The CDR3 totals 15 residues. V lost 8 bases to trimming and J lost 5 bases; unmatched junction nucleotides: 13.

CDR3 DNA sequence: TGTGCCAGCAGCCAATGGTCGGTGGGTGGCACAGATACGCAGTATTTT. This encodes CASSQWSVGGTDTQYF. This chain joins TRBV4-2 and TRBJ2-3; D gene uncertain. Germline V CDR1 and CDR2: LGHNA, YNFKEQ. The CDR3 has 16 amino acids. V was trimmed by 2 bases and J by 1 base, leaving 13 bases between them.

This clonotype is medium-sized. The V and J genes are TRBV30 and TRBJ2-7; D unclear. Germline V gene data show CDR1 as GTSNPN and CDR2 as SVGIG (reference sequence). The CDR3 contains 13 residues. Trimming removed 0 bases at V and 3 bases at J, with 9 bases between. The chain's CDR3 is CAWSVLRGYEQYF. Written as DNA, the CDR3 is TGTGCCTGGAGTGTACTCCGAGGCTACGAGCAGTACTTC.

This sequence joins TRBV20-1 and TRBJ1-6; D is undetermined. The CDR3 loop spans 15 amino acids. V gave up 1 base and J gave up 2 bases, with 9 bases separating them. Germline CDR1 DFQATT, CDR2 SNEGSKA (reference sequence). DNA for the CDR3: TGCAGTGCTAGAGCGGGAGGAACCTATAATTCACCCCTCCACTTT. Translated: CSARAGGTYNSPLHF.

To note about this clonotype: A far larger clone is off by one base, so a read error is likely. V usage is TRBV10-3 and J usage is TRBJ2-1, with D maybe TRBD2 (6 bases). The CDR3 consists of 14 residues. Germline V lookup: CDR1 ENHRY, CDR2 SYGVKD. Written as DNA, the CDR3 is TGTGCCAGCAGGGAGGCGGGGACTTACAATAAGCAGTTCTTC. Translating gives CASREAGTYNKQFF.

The chain uses TRBV12-3 or TRBV12-4 and TRBJ1-6, with a possible D match to TRBD1 (6 bases). The V end lost 6 bases, the J end lost 13 bases, and 19 bases lay between the germline ends. CDR3 length: 14 residues. CDR3 nucleotide sequence: TGTGCCAGCAGCAGGCCGGGCAGGGGTGACCCCCTCCACTTT. Its translation is CASSRPGRGDPLHF.

V gene TRBV20-1 combines with J gene TRBJ1-1, with a weak D call TRBD1 (6 bases). CDR3 length: 13 amino acids. Germline CDR1 is DFQATT and CDR2 is SNEGSKA (reference sequence). Trimming stripped 2 bases from V and 4 bases from J, with 11 bases between. CDR3 loop: CSARPTGPTEAFF. DNA for the CDR3: TGCAGTGCTAGACCCACAGGGCCCACTGAAGCTTTCTTT.

Comment on this clonotype: At one of its ends the junction is not consistent with the germline gene, which may arise from a read error. V is TRBV7-9 and J is TRBJ2-3; D is unclear. Germline loops: CDR1 SEHNR, CDR2 FQNEAQ (reference sequence). CDR3 length equals 12 residues. In nucleotides, the CDR3 is TGTGCCAGCAGCTTAAGAAGGTATACTCAGTATTTT. Translated, it gives CASSLRRYTQYF.